The 30 T cell receptor beta chains given below trace back to one sample, sequenced in a study of blood T cell repertoires in COVID-19 (TCRdb year 2020). Library preparation was by the immunoSEQ multiplex PCR assay. The source is immuneACCESS, and TCRdb retained only in-frame sequences with V and J called. Part of the clones is not carried over; for the studies checked, unresolved V genes explain less than half of this, and the remainder is unexplained. This sample is represented by over 70,000 clones; over 75% of them were singletons. 4% to 5% of the sample belongs to the ten largest clones. Input material: peripheral blood. These receptor sequences come from a woman aged 60 to 75 with acute or convalescent COVID-19.

The gene calls are TRBV4-1 and TRBJ2-5, with TRBD2 matching 12 bases. Germline V gives CDR1 MGHRA, CDR2 YSYEKL. Germline trimming cut 6 bases from V and 5 bases from J; bases unmatched to any gene: 10. The CDR3 is 16 residues long. The CDR3 nucleotides are TGCGCCAGCAGTCGAACTAGCGGGGGGCCCCGGGAGACCCAGTACTTC. It codes for CASSRTSGGPRETQYF.

The chain recombines TRBV13 with TRBJ1-1; D not certain. The CDR3 has 14 residues. The germline V and J ends were trimmed by 0 bases and 1 base, with 6 bases remaining between them. Germline lookup yields CDR1 PRHDT and CDR2 FYEKMQ (reference sequence). The CDR3 here is CASSLGDRNTEAFF. The CDR3 DNA is TGTGCCAGCAGCTTAGGAGATAGGAACACTGAAGCTTTCTTT.

There are a few counts of this clone. The junction departs from the called germline gene at one end, perhaps through a read error. The chain recombines TRBV7-7 with TRBJ1-1; D unresolved. The CDR3 extends over 13 amino acids. CDR1 SSHAT and CDR2 FNYEAQ come from the germline V gene (reference sequence). In nucleotides, the CDR3 is TGTGCTAGCAGCCCCGCAGTGAACACTGAAGCTTTCTTT. This codes for CASSPAVNTEAFF.

The V call is TRBV6-6, the J call TRBJ1-5; D unresolved. The V gene's germline CDR1 is MNHNY and CDR2 SVGAGI (reference sequence). V lost 4 bases to trimming and J lost 3 bases, with 16 bases between them. CDR3 size: 16 residues. The CDR3 protein is CASSLSGSTNNQPQHF. Written as DNA, the CDR3 is TGTGCCAGCAGTTTATCAGGATCAACGAACAATCAGCCCCAGCATTTT.

V and J are TRBV6-1 and TRBJ1-1, with D uncertain. The V end was cut by 2 bases, the J end by 7 bases, with 14 bases between. The CDR3 is 14 residues long. CDR1 MNHNS and CDR2 SASEGT come from the germline V gene. The chain's CDR3 is CASSETRRTGEAFF. For the CDR3, the DNA is TGTGCCAGCAGTGAAACGAGGAGGACGGGTGAAGCTTTCTTT.

The genes are TRBV12-3 or TRBV12-4 and TRBJ2-7; D gene uncertain. The CDR3 totals 11 residues. V shed 6 bases and J shed 2 bases, with 5 bases lying between them. CDR3 sequence reads: CASSPAYEQYF. CDR3 DNA sequence: TGTGCCAGCAGCCCCGCCTACGAGCAGTACTTC.

This sequence joins TRBV9 and TRBJ2-2, with 12 bases lining up with TRBD2. The length of the CDR3 is 16 residues. V was pared by 3 bases and J by 2 bases, with 2 bases of the junction left unmatched. Germline V gene sequence: CDR1 SGDLS, CDR2 YYNGEE. As DNA, the CDR3 is TGTGCCAGCAGCGCTAGCGGGAGGGCCAACACCGGGGAGCTGTTTTTT. It codes for CASSASGRANTGELFF.

The rearrangement links TRBV2 to TRBJ2-3, with TRBD2 as a possible D gene (6 bases). CDR1 is SNHLY, CDR2 FYNNEI, per germline. This CDR3 contains 15 residues. Deletions cut 6 bases from V and 0 bases from J, with 13 bases between. Here the CDR3 reads CASSQSGFSTDTQYF. CDR3 DNA sequence: TGTGCCAGCAGCCAAAGCGGGTTCAGCACAGATACGCAGTATTTT.

J is TRBJ1-1 and V is TRBV30; D remains unclear. From germline, CDR1 is GTSNPN and CDR2 SVGIG (reference sequence). The germline V and J ends were trimmed by 0 bases and 10 bases, with 9 bases remaining between them. The CDR3 runs 11 residues. DNA for the CDR3: TGTGCCTGGAGTGTTGGAGGGCTAGCTTTCTTT. This sequence encodes CAWSVGGLAFF.

As concerns this clone: A junction end diverges from the germline sequence, so it may reflect a read error. This chain uses TRBV5-4 with TRBJ2-3; TRBD2 matches 10 bases. Germline-derived CDR1 and CDR2 are SGHNT and YYREEE (reference sequence). CDR3 length equals 17 residues. CDR3 in DNA: TGTGCCAGCAGCCCCCCACGGGCTAGCGGGAGCAAAGATACGCAGTATTTT. It is translated as CASSPPRASGSKDTQYF.

The chain recombines TRBV5-5 with TRBJ1-5; D is ambiguous. The CDR3 consists of 14 residues. The germline gives CDR1 SGHKS, CDR2 YYEKEE (reference sequence). Trimming took 4 bases from V and 3 from J, leaving 11 bases between them. The CDR3 DNA is TGTGCCAGCAGCGAGAGCGGGAACAATCAGCCCCAGCATTTT. As protein: CASSESGNNQPQHF.

V and J are TRBV27 and TRBJ1-2; maybe TRBD1 (5 bases). Trimming shortened V by 2 bases and J by 6 bases, and 13 bases separated the two germline ends. Germline CDR1 is MNHEY and CDR2 is SMNVEV (reference sequence). The CDR3 sequence is 14 residues long. The CDR3 DNA reads as TGTGCCAGCAGTTTAAACAGGAACAGTCATGGCTACACCTTC. It encodes CASSLNRNSHGYTF.

Written as DNA, the CDR3 is TGTGCCAGCAGCCGCCAGGGGGGAAACACCATATATTTT. Translating gives CASSRQGGNTIYF. This chain connects TRBV11-2 to TRBJ1-3, with D perhaps matching TRBD1 (6 bases). The CDR3 consists of 13 residues. The V and J ends lost 5 bases and 4 bases respectively, with 9 bases between them. Germline V gene sequence: CDR1 SGHAT, CDR2 FQNNGV.

J is TRBJ2-3 and V is TRBV7-8; a weak D match, TRBD2 (6 bases). Germline V gene sequence: CDR1 SGHVS, CDR2 FQNEAQ. This CDR3 region has 14 residues. The ends were cut back, 7 bases at V and 1 base at J, with 12 bases in the middle. The CDR3 bases are TGTGCCAGCACCCGGGAGTCCCGCACAGATACGCAGTATTTT. It is translated as CASTRESRTDTQYF.

In DNA, the CDR3 is TGTGCCAGCAGTTCACTAGCGGGGGGGCACTACGAGCAGTACTTC. It encodes CASSSLAGGHYEQYF. The chain carries TRBV28 and TRBJ2-7; 13 nucleotides align to TRBD2. Germline V gene lookup returns CDR1 MDHEN and CDR2 SYDVKM. This CDR3 has 15 amino acids. After removal of 4 bases from V and 3 bases from J, the junction contained 3 bases not matched to a gene.

The chain carries TRBV29-1 and TRBJ2-2; weak D call: TRBD1 (5 bases). The CDR3 is 15 amino acids. Germline assignment: CDR1 SQVTM and CDR2 ANQGSEA. The germline V and J ends were trimmed by 4 bases and 0 bases, with 12 bases remaining between them. CDR3 in amino acids: CSVGVETANTGELFF. The CDR3 DNA is TGCAGCGTTGGGGTAGAGACAGCGAACACCGGGGAGCTGTTTTTT.

The rearrangement joins TRBV7-3 to TRBJ1-6, with D tentatively TRBD1 (6 bases). The V end was cut by 4 bases, the J end by 7 bases, with 14 bases between. The CDR3 is 15 amino acids. Germline lookup yields CDR1 SGHTA and CDR2 FQGTGA. The CDR3 sequence: CASSSGNRANSPLHF. Here the CDR3 DNA reads TGTGCCAGCAGCTCCGGGAACAGGGCGAATTCACCCCTCCACTTT.

This chain connects TRBV9 to TRBJ2-6; 7 nucleotides line up with TRBD1. This CDR3 is 16 amino acids long. Germline V gene data show CDR1 as SGDLS and CDR2 as YYNGEE. After removal of 3 bases from V and 2 bases from J, the junction contained 5 bases not matched to a gene. CDR3 coding DNA: TGTGCCAGCAGCGAGACTCAGGGGGCTGGGGCCAACGTCCTGACTTTC. This codes for CASSETQGAGANVLTF.

In its sample, this clone was seen once. This chain uses TRBV6-5 with TRBJ1-2; D not certain. The CDR3 runs to 13 residues. Trimming took 5 bases from V and 2 from J, leaving 9 bases between them. The germline V gene encodes CDR1 MNHEY and CDR2 SVGAGI. This CDR3 is CASSKIKNYGYTF. CDR3 coding DNA: TGTGCCAGCAGTAAAATCAAAAACTATGGCTACACCTTC.

The chain joins TRBV3-1 (or the pseudogene TRBV3-2) to TRBJ2-2; 8 bases map to TRBD2. V was pared by 6 bases and J by 4 bases, with 7 bases of the junction left unmatched. The germline gives CDR1 LGHDT, CDR2 YNNKEL (reference sequence). This CDR3 is built from 15 residues. In DNA, the CDR3 is TGTGCCAGCAGACCCGGGGGGGCGGGCACCGGGGAGCTGTTTTTT. The encoded protein is CASRPGGAGTGELFF.

The V gene is TRBV7-3, the J gene TRBJ2-7, with a possible D match to TRBD2 (6 bases). From germline, CDR1 is SGHTA and CDR2 FQGTGA. The CDR3 is made up of 13 amino acids. Trimming left V 1 base short and J 3 bases short, with 7 bases between. The CDR3 bases are TGTGCCAGCAGCTTAATGGGGGGCTACGAGCAGTACTTC. Translation: CASSLMGGYEQYF. Drawing the rest from reference TRBV7-3 and TRBJ2-7, the complete variable domain is GAGVSQTPSNKVTEKGKYVELRCDPISGHTALYWYRQSLGQGPEFLIYFQGTGAADDSGLPNDRFFAVRPEGSVSTLKIQRTERGDSAVYLCASSLMGGYEQYFGPGTRLTVT.

Concerning this clone: The junction differs from germline at one of its ends, possibly a read error. The chain joins TRBV7-3 to TRBJ1-1, with TRBD1 matching 9 bases. Germline V gene sequence: CDR1 SGHTA, CDR2 FQGTGA. The CDR3 runs 15 residues. The CDR3 sequence: CASSLGTGMKTEAFF. The CDR3 DNA follows: TGTGCCAGCAGCCTCGGGACAGGGATGAAGACTGAAGCTTTCTTT.

The chain employs TRBV28 and TRBJ1-2, with D maybe TRBD1 (6 bases). The CDR3 spans 12 residues. Looked up from germline, CDR1 is MDHEN and CDR2 is SYDVKM. The CDR3 DNA reads TGTGCGTCCAGAGGGGGGGCTTGGGGCTACACCTTC. Encoded protein: CASRGGAWGYTF.

The chain carries TRBV2 and TRBJ1-6; TRBD1 might be the D (6 bases). V lost 7 bases, J lost 7 bases, and 11 bases lay in between. The CDR3 extends over 13 amino acids. Germline CDR1 SNHLY, CDR2 FYNNEI. The DNA for the CDR3 is TGTGCCAGCACAAGGGACACGAATTCACCCCTCCACTTT. This translates into CASTRDTNSPLHF.

CDR3 protein: CASSPGSGGTYEQYF. The DNA of the CDR3 is TGTGCCAGCAGCCCGGGGTCGGGGGGGACCTACGAGCAGTACTTC. This chain uses TRBV6-6 with TRBJ2-7; 8 bases are shared with TRBD2. The V segment lost 6 bases and the J segment 2 bases; nucleotides outside the gene matches: 9. The germline CDR1 and CDR2 sequences are MNHNY and SVGAGI (reference sequence). The CDR3 loop spans 15 amino acids.

The chain recombines TRBV24-1 with TRBJ2-2; the match to TRBD2 covers 7 bases. Germline V CDR1 and CDR2: KGHDR, SFDVKD. The CDR3 length is 15 residues. The J segment lost 6 bases and the V segment lost 7 bases, leaving 10 bases of the junction unmatched. For the CDR3, the DNA is TGTGCCACCAGCCCCGCGACTAGCCGGGCCGGGGAGCTGTTTTTT. As protein: CATSPATSRAGELFF.

This clone was seen a single time. The V and J genes are TRBV28 and TRBJ2-7; the D is unclear. The CDR3 has 13 amino acids. The germline V gene has CDR1 MDHEN and CDR2 SYDVKM. Trimming took 3 bases from V and 0 from J, leaving 6 bases between them. The CDR3: CASSFSNSYEQYF. The CDR3 bases are TGTGCCAGCAGTTTTAGCAACTCCTACGAGCAGTACTTC.

The chain uses TRBV4-2 and TRBJ2-7, with 8 bases matching TRBD1. CDR1 LGHNA and CDR2 YNFKEQ come from the germline V gene. The ends lost 0 bases at V and 7 bases at J; junction bases unmatched: 14. The length of the CDR3 is 17 residues. Written as DNA, the CDR3 is TGTGCCAGCAGCCAAGACTGGCAGGGGGCCATACTACGGGAGCAGTACTTC. Protein: CASSQDWQGAILREQYF.

The rearrangement links TRBV4-2 to TRBJ1-1; TRBD1 aligns across 9 bases. Germline trimming cut 0 bases from V and 6 bases from J; bases unmatched to any gene: 5. The CDR3 consists of 15 residues. Germline V gene sequence: CDR1 LGHNA, CDR2 YNFKEQ. The CDR3 DNA reads TGTGCCAGCAGCCAAGATGAGACAGGGGGACCTGAAGCTTTCTTT. It yields the protein CASSQDETGGPEAFF.

CDR3 bases: TGCGCCAGCGAGGACAGGGACACCGGGGAGCTGTTTTTT. Amino acids: CASEDRDTGELFF. The chain is built from TRBV10-1 and TRBJ2-2, with 8 bases fitting TRBD1. The CDR3 spans 13 residues. V gave up 8 bases and J gave up 3 bases; unmatched junction bases: 2. Per the germline V gene, CDR1 is WNHNN and CDR2 is SYGVQD (reference sequence).